Listed below are T cell receptor beta chains from one sample, sequenced in a study of cytomegalovirus exposure and HLA in healthy donors. TCRdb's table, derived via immunoSEQ multiplex PCR, lists solely in-frame clones and lacks some. The repertoire consists of more than 150,000 clones, with approximately 84% occurring once and the leading ten covering 1.4%. The sequencing input was PBMCs. Receptors were obtained from a girl between 5 and 17 years old in good health and CMV-seropositive. CDR3s include the opening cysteine and the closing phenylalanine or tryptophan. The D gene is left open where the match is weak. Clone size is given for some rows only: seen once, a few or many times, or a class if the clone is expanded.

j_call | d_call | v_call | cdr3_length | clone_size | cdr3_aa | cdr3_nt
TRBJ2-7 | TRBD2 | TRBV4-3 | 14 | NA | CASSQNGRWEEQYF | TGCGCCAGCAGCCAAAACGGGAGGTGGGAAGAGCAGTACTTC
TRBJ2-1 | TRBD1 | TRBV19 | 13 | few | CASSRDSWGEQFF | TGTGCCAGTAGTCGGGACAGCTGGGGGGAGCAGTTCTTC
TRBJ1-1 | NA | TRBV2 | 14 | NA | CASRNRGLNTEAFF | TGTGCCAGCAGAAATCGGGGATTGAACACTGAAGCTTTCTTT
TRBJ2-7 | NA | TRBV4-2 | 15 | NA | CASSPGMTDSYEQYF | TGTGCCAGCAGCCCCGGGATGACTGACTCCTACGAGCAGTACTTC
TRBJ2-6 | NA | TRBV5-4 | 17 | NA | CASSLVQGSSGANVLTF | TGTGCCAGCAGCTTGGTACAGGGTAGCTCTGGGGCCAACGTCCTGACTTTC
TRBJ2-1 | TRBD2 | TRBV5-4 | 13 | NA | CASSYGGGREQFF | TGTGCCAGCAGCTACGGGGGAGGGCGGGAGCAGTTCTTC
TRBJ2-1 | NA | TRBV7-9 | 16 | NA | CASSLVTNSVYNEQFF | TGTGCCAGCAGCTTAGTCACGAATTCAGTATACAATGAGCAGTTCTTC
TRBJ2-1 | TRBD2 | TRBV7-9 | 16 | NA | CASSLEGGRAVYEQFF | TGTGCCAGCAGCTTAGAGGGCGGGAGGGCCGTTTACGAGCAGTTCTTC
TRBJ1-2 | NA | TRBV29-1 | 11 | NA | CSVEGRGGYTF | TGCAGCGTTGAGGGGAGAGGCGGCTACACCTTC
TRBJ2-2 | TRBD2 | TRBV11-3 | 15 | NA | CASSFSGSVTGELFF | TGTGCCAGCAGCTTTAGCGGGAGTGTCACCGGGGAGCTGTTTTTT
TRBJ1-2 | TRBD1 | TRBV6-6 | 16 | NA | CASSYSAGGKIYGYTF | TGTGCCAGCAGTTATTCGGCAGGGGGAAAGATCTATGGCTACACCTTC
TRBJ1-1 | NA | TRBV5-8 | 13 | once | CASSLRRNTEAFF | TGTGCCAGCAGCTTACGCAGGAACACTGAAGCTTTCTTT
TRBJ1-1 | TRBD1 | TRBV18 | 17 | NA | CASSPSWTGASGGEAFF | TGTGCCAGCTCACCCTCTTGGACAGGGGCCTCCGGGGGTGAAGCTTTCTTT
TRBJ2-3 | TRBD1 | TRBV4-2 | 16 | NA | CASTSGQGRTTDTQYF | TGTGCCAGCACCTCTGGACAGGGGAGGACTACAGATACGCAGTATTTT
TRBJ1-5 | NA | TRBV19 | 14 | few | CASSMTAANQPQHF | TGTGCCAGTAGTATGACAGCCGCGAATCAGCCCCAGCATTTT
TRBJ1-2 | NA | TRBV6-5 | 13 | few | CASSYTGSHGYTF | TGTGCCAGCAGTTACACAGGGAGCCATGGCTACACCTTC
TRBJ1-5 | NA | TRBV6-5 | 15 | NA | CASSYSYRRGQPQHF | TGTGCCAGCAGTTACAGTTACAGGCGAGGTCAGCCCCAGCATTTT
TRBJ2-7 | TRBD2 | TRBV5-4 | 12 | NA | CASSPGGDEQYF | TGTGCCAGCTCCCCGGGAGGCGACGAGCAGTACTTC
TRBJ1-5 | NA | TRBV6-5 | 13 | NA | CASRWGSYQPQHF | TGTGCCAGCAGGTGGGGCAGTTATCAGCCCCAGCATTTT
TRBJ2-7 | TRBD2 | TRBV19 | 13 | NA | CASSLTSVYEQYF | TGTGCCAGTAGCCTGACTAGCGTATACGAGCAGTACTTC
TRBJ2-1 | NA | TRBV9 | 14 | once | CASSVLGLYNEQFF | TGTGCCAGCAGCGTACTGGGACTGTACAATGAGCAGTTCTTC
TRBJ1-2 | NA | TRBV21-1 | 13 | NA | CASNFDSLYGYTF | TGTGCCAGCAACTTTGACAGTCTCTATGGCTACACCTTC
TRBJ2-2 | TRBD1 | TRBV7-6 | 14 | NA | CASSLQGSTGELFF | TGTGCCAGCAGCCTACAGGGGAGCACCGGGGAGCTGTTTTTT
TRBJ2-3 | NA | TRBV4-2 | 13 | NA | CASSQGAADTQYF | TGTGCCAGCAGCCAAGGAGCGGCAGATACGCAGTATTTT
TRBJ2-1 | NA | TRBV5-1 | 15 | NA | CASRLEGSPYNEQFF | TGCGCCAGCAGACTAGAAGGGAGTCCCTACAATGAGCAGTTCTTC
TRBJ2-3 | NA | TRBV30 | 12 | NA | CAWSVIPDTQYF | TGTGCCTGGAGTGTTATCCCAGATACGCAGTATTTT
TRBJ2-5 | NA | TRBV7-2 | 13 | few | CASSLRGGETQYF | TGTGCCAGCAGCTTAAGGGGTGGGGAGACCCAGTACTTC
TRBJ1-4 | NA | TRBV28 | 10 | NA | CATASEKLFF | TGTGCCACCGCGAGTGAAAAACTGTTTTTT
TRBJ1-1 | NA | TRBV27 | 13 | NA | CASSYSGSTEAFF | TGTGCCAGCAGTTACTCGGGGTCCACTGAAGCTTTCTTT
TRBJ1-1 | TRBD1 | TRBV6-1 | 15 | NA | CASSLRTGWNTEAFF | TGTGCCAGCAGTTTAAGGACAGGTTGGAACACTGAAGCTTTCTTT
TRBJ2-2 | TRBD2 | TRBV6-4 | 18 | NA | CASSDSGLAGANTGELFF | TGTGCCAGCAGTGACTCTGGACTAGCGGGAGCGAACACCGGGGAGCTGTTTTTT
TRBJ2-1 | NA | TRBV5-1 | 14 | few | CASSLGSGNNEQFF | TGCGCCAGCAGCTTGGGGTCAGGGAACAATGAGCAGTTCTTC
TRBJ1-2 | NA | TRBV25-1 | 16 | NA | CASSEGGAGRNYGYTF | TGTGCCAGCAGTGAAGGGGGCGCAGGGCGAAACTATGGCTACACCTTC
TRBJ2-1 | TRBD2 | TRBV6-5 | 15 | NA | CASSSPRTSTYEQFF | TGTGCCAGCAGCTCCCCCCGGACTAGTACCTATGAGCAGTTCTTC
TRBJ2-3 | TRBD2 | TRBV27 | 19 | once | CASSLLLAEAGAPTDTQYF | TGTGCCAGCAGTTTATTGCTGGCGGAAGCGGGAGCTCCCACAGATACGCAGTATTTT
TRBJ1-2 | TRBD1 | TRBV15 | 17 | NA | CATNPRRDSFQVYGYTF | TGTGCCACCAACCCACGCCGGGACAGTTTTCAGGTCTATGGCTACACCTTC
TRBJ1-1 | TRBD1 | TRBV6-4 | 11 | few | CASSDRGEAFF | TGTGCCAGCAGCGACAGGGGTGAAGCTTTCTTT
TRBJ2-3 | TRBD2 | TRBV11-2 | 17 | NA | CASSSLTSGIVWNTQYF | TGTGCCAGCAGCTCCCTGACTAGCGGGATAGTATGGAATACGCAGTATTTT
TRBJ2-7 | NA | TRBV5-4 | 17 | NA | CASSLGLGGSPPYEQYF | TGTGCCAGCAGCTTGGGTCTCGGGGGATCCCCCCCCTACGAGCAGTACTTC
TRBJ1-1 | NA | TRBV6-1 | 12 | many | CASRPERAEAFF | TGTGCCAGCAGACCCGAGAGGGCTGAAGCTTTCTTT
TRBJ2-7 | NA | TRBV11-2 | 14 | NA | CASSLVGKSNEQYF | TGTGCCAGCAGCTTAGTCGGGAAGAGCAACGAGCAGTACTTC